This T cell receptor beta chain was captured in a study of OX40 agonist ivuxolimab in advanced cancers. Study-wide background: Ivuxolimab was delivered to patients intravenously every 2 weeks at doses spanning 0.01 to 10 mg/kg.

This CDR3 comprises 14 residues. The V gene end was trimmed by 5 bases and the J gene end by 1 base; junction bases not matched to a gene: 5. Per the germline V gene, CDR1 is SGHRS and CDR2 is YFSETQ. Turning to this clone: Its antigen is unidentified.

Study-wide results and limits: With doses of 0.1 to 3.0 mg/kg, CD4+ and CD8+ blood T cells had undergone clonal expansion by week 6. On average, CD8+ T cells had more expanded clones than CD4+.

The assay was immunoSEQ multiplex PCR, and TCRdb's table has in-frame clones only and misses some. The data show some 100,000 clones, with about 88% seen just once and about 0.8% held by the top ten. This clonotype was obtained from an adult with an advanced solid tumor such as melanoma, head and neck, liver or kidney cancer. The sequenced sample was CD4+ or CD8+ T cells sorted from blood, obtained in a trial of the OX40 agonist ivuxolimab. The rearrangement uses TRBV5-1 and TRBJ2-7; 8 nucleotides match TRBD1. The CDR3 protein is CASREQGGSYEQYF. The CDR3 DNA follows: TGCGCCAGCAGGGAACAGGGGGGATCCTACGAGCAGTACTTC.